This TCR beta chain was captured in a study of Ad26.COV2.S vaccination and SARS-CoV-2 variants. Study-level points and caveats: Participants in the vaccine arm had higher spike-specific TCR breadth; placebo recipients had lower.

Trimming stripped 0 bases from V and 4 bases from J, with 6 bases between. CDR1 SGDLS and CDR2 YYNGEE come from the germline V gene. The CDR3 totals 13 residues. The treatment denotes: some 19 received Ad26.COV2.S at low or high dose, single or two shots; about 5 received placebo; per-sample allocation not given. Each sample was drawn 63 days after the first injection (of vaccine or placebo). SARS-CoV-2 spike from the Wuhan strain was encoded by the vaccine, an Ad26 vector. Method: immunoSEQ multiplex PCR; TCRdb's copy keeps in-frame clones and lacks some. The sample has around 300,000 clones, around nine tenths seen once. As to this clone: Its target is not known.

The TCR originated in a person aged 18-60 years who received the Ad26.COV2.S COVID-19 vaccine or a placebo. This specimen was peripheral blood, taken in a trial of Ad26.COV2.S vaccine versus placebo. The chain recombines TRBV9 with TRBJ2-3; D is unresolved. CDR3: CASSVVGSDTQYF. The CDR3 nucleotides are TGTGCCAGCAGCGTAGTGGGGTCAGATACGCAGTATTTT.